A single sample gave rise to the 8 T cell receptor beta chains below, sequenced in a study of T cells in women clearing cervical HPV infection. TCRdb keeps only in-frame clones here, not all; method: immunoSEQ multiplex PCR. This table holds 25,000 to 35,000 clones. Sequencing was done on a sample of blood buffy coat. These receptors came from a woman between 18 and 70 years old with a cervical HPV16 infection that either progressed to CIN3+ or cleared (not recorded which).

This CDR3 reads CASSETGGSTDTQYF. The covered CDR3 bases are TGTGCCAGCAGCGAGACCGGGGGGAGCACAGATACC. The V gene is TRBV5-6, the J gene TRBJ2-5; 7 nucleotides line up with TRBD2. Read sequence stops 3 residues before the CDR3 end, and the germline J gene provides the missing end. This CDR3 has 15 residues. Germline V CDR1 and CDR2: SGHDT, YYEEEE.

With respect to this clone: The sequence runs out 3 residues before the end of the CDR3; the remainder is reconstructed from the germline J gene. The chain has TRBV28 and TRBJ2-7; 9 nucleotides agree with TRBD1. The germline CDR1 and CDR2 sequences are MDHEN and SYDVKM. The V gene end was trimmed by 5 bases and the J gene end by 2 bases; junction bases not matched to a gene: 4. This CDR3 has 14 residues. CDR3 sequence: CASSTRQGAYEQYF. The part of the CDR3 DNA that was read is TGTGCCAGCAGTACCCGACAGGGGGCCTACGAG. Drawing the rest from reference TRBV28 and TRBJ2-7, the complete variable domain is DVKVTQSSRYLVKRTGEKVFLECVQDMDHENMFWYRQDPGLGLRLIYFSYDVKMKEKGDIPEGYSVSREKKERFSLILESASTNQTSMYLCASSTRQGAYEQYFGPGTRLTVT.

In regard to this clone: From the germline J gene comes the end of the CDR3, since the read stops 3 residues before it. The V gene is TRBV20-1, the J gene TRBJ2-2; the D gene is possibly TRBD2 (5 bases). The CDR3 runs to 15 residues. Germline CDR1 and CDR2: DFQATT and SNEGSKA (reference sequence). With 6 bases removed from V and 7 bases from J, the gap between germline ends came to 21 bases. CDR3 residues: CSASPATKIGGELFF. The CDR3 DNA, read in part, is TGCAGTGCCTCTCCGGCGACTAAGATAGGCGGGGAG.

About this clone: The read ends 3 residues before the CDR3 terminus; that terminus is restored from the germline J gene. The rearrangement uses TRBV6-1 and TRBJ1-5; D not certain. The V end lost 1 base, the J end lost 1 base, and 8 bases lay between the germline ends. There are 15 residues in the CDR3. CDR1 and CDR2 (germline): MNHNS, SASEGT. The CDR3 spells CASSEDRWSNQPQHF. The CDR3 DNA, read in part, is TGTGCCAGCAGTGAAGACCGGTGGAGCAATCAGCCC.

Concerning this clone: The read ends 3 residues before the CDR3 terminus; that terminus is restored from the germline J gene. The chain uses TRBV6-1 and TRBJ2-1, with D possibly TRBD1 on 6 matching bases. The CDR3 totals 16 residues. The V gene lost 2 bases and the J gene lost 5 bases, with 16 bases spanning the gap. Germline assignment: CDR1 MNHNS and CDR2 SASEGT. The CDR3 loop is CASSERYGTNHNEQFF. The part of the CDR3 DNA that was read is TGTGCCAGCAGTGAAAGGTACGGGACAAACCACAATGAG.

For this clone: The CDR3 extends 3 residues past the end of the read, so its final part is completed from the germline J gene. The chain is built from TRBV2 and TRBJ1-2; 9 nucleotides line up with TRBD1. Germline-derived CDR1 and CDR2 are SNHLY and FYNNEI. CDR3 length: 14 residues. J gave up 4 bases and V 2 bases, and 2 bases lay outside the gene matches. The covered CDR3 bases are TGTGCCAGCAGTGAAACAGGGGGCCTCTATGGC. This encodes CASSETGGLYG. The complete CDR3 sequence is CASSETGGLYGYTF.

About this clone itself: The missing CDR3 end, 3 residues past where the read stops, is filled in from the germline J gene. The V and J genes are TRBV5-4 and TRBJ2-3; the D is unclear. Germline CDR1 and CDR2: SGHNT and YYREEE (reference sequence). V lost 1 base and J lost 2, with 5 bases in between. This CDR3 has 13 amino acids. The CDR3 region is CASSLSVTDTQYF. The CDR3 bases that were read are TGTGCCAGCAGCTTGTCGGTCACAGATACG. Combining the CDR3 with reference TRBV5-4 and TRBJ2-3 gives the whole variable domain ETGVTQSPTHLIKTRGQQVTLRCSSQSGHNTVSWYQQALGQGPQFIFQYYREEENGRGNFPPRFSGLQFPNYSSELNVNALELDDSALYLCASSLSVTDTQYFGPGTRLTVL.

Note on this clone: Read sequence stops 3 residues before the CDR3 end, and the germline J gene provides the missing end. The chain combines TRBV19 with TRBJ1-2; no clear D. Germline CDR1 LNHDA, CDR2 SQIVND (reference sequence). The CDR3 consists of 11 residues. Partial CDR3 DNA: TGTGCCAGTAGTAATCTCTACGAC. This gives the protein CASSNLYD. The full CDR3 is CASSNLYDYTF.